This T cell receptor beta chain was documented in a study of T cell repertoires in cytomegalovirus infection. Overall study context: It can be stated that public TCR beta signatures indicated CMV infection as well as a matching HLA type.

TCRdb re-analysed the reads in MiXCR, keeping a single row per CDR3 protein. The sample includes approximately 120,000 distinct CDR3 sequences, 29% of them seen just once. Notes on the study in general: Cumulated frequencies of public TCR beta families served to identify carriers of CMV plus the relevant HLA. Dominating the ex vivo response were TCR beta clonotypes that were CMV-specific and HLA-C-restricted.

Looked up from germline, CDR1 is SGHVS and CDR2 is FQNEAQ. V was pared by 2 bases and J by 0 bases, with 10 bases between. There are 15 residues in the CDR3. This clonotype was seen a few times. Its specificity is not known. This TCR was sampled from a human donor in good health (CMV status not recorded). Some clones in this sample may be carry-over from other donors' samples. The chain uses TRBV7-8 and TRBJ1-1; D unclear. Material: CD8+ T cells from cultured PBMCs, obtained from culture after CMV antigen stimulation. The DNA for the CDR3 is TGTGCCAGCAGCTTATTAGGTAACATGAACACTGAAGCTTTCTTT. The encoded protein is CASSLLGNMNTEAFF.